The sequence of this T cell receptor beta chain was determined in a study of T cells after yellow fever vaccination. TCRdb ran MiXCR on the 5' RACE reads and lists one entry per CDR3 protein. The sample includes some 150,000 distinct CDR3 sequences, 9.5% to 11% of them seen just once. V trimming: 4 bases; J trimming: 2 bases; junction bases outside the gene matches: 8. This CDR3 has 15 residues. Germline-derived CDR1 and CDR2 are SGDLS and YYNGEE. Judged by abundance, this clonotype is medium-sized. Sequences were derived from CD8+ T cells sorted from PBMCs, sampled 15 days after the yellow fever booster vaccination. This chain uses TRBV9 with TRBJ1-1; TRBD1 aligns across 7 bases. The sequence was collected from a man aged 18 to 29 who received the YFV17D yellow fever vaccine. DNA for the CDR3: TGTGCCAGCAGCCCCCGGGACAGACTAAACACTGAAGCTTTCTTT. Translation gives CASSPRDRLNTEAFF.